The 2 T cell receptor beta chains listed next were all sequenced from one sample in a study of cytomegalovirus exposure and HLA in healthy donors. TCRdb's table, derived via immunoSEQ multiplex PCR, lists solely in-frame clones and lacks some. Of about 220,000 clones in the sample, roughly 83% are singletons; the top ten hold roughly an eighth. Sequencing was performed on PBMCs. All receptors derive from a woman in her 30s in good health and CMV-seropositive.

The V and J genes are TRBV11-2 and TRBJ2-1; TRBD2 aligns across 7 bases. V was clipped by 1 base and J by 5 bases; unmatched bases: 8. Germline CDR1 SGHAT, CDR2 FQNNGV. The CDR3 contains 16 residues. CDR3 nucleotide sequence: TGTGCCAGCAGCTTAGTCGGCGGGAGAAATGACAATGAGCAGTTCTTC. This sequence encodes CASSLVGGRNDNEQFF. Filled out from reference TRBV11-2 and TRBJ2-1, the complete variable domain reads EAGVAQSPRYKIIEKRQSVAFWCNPISGHATLYWYQQILGQGPKLLIQFQNNGVVDDSQLPKDRFSAERLKGVDSTLKIQPAKLEDSAVYLCASSLVGGRNDNEQFFGPGTRLTVL.

A single count supports this clone. The chain is built from TRBV7-9 and TRBJ2-7, with no clear D. Germline CDR1 reads SEHNR; CDR2 reads FQNEAQ (reference sequence). V was trimmed by 6 bases and J by 3 bases, leaving 12 bases between them. The CDR3 length is 13 residues. CDR3 sequence: CASRLGGSYEQYF. As DNA, the CDR3 is TGTGCCAGCAGGCTGGGCGGCAGCTACGAGCAGTACTTC.